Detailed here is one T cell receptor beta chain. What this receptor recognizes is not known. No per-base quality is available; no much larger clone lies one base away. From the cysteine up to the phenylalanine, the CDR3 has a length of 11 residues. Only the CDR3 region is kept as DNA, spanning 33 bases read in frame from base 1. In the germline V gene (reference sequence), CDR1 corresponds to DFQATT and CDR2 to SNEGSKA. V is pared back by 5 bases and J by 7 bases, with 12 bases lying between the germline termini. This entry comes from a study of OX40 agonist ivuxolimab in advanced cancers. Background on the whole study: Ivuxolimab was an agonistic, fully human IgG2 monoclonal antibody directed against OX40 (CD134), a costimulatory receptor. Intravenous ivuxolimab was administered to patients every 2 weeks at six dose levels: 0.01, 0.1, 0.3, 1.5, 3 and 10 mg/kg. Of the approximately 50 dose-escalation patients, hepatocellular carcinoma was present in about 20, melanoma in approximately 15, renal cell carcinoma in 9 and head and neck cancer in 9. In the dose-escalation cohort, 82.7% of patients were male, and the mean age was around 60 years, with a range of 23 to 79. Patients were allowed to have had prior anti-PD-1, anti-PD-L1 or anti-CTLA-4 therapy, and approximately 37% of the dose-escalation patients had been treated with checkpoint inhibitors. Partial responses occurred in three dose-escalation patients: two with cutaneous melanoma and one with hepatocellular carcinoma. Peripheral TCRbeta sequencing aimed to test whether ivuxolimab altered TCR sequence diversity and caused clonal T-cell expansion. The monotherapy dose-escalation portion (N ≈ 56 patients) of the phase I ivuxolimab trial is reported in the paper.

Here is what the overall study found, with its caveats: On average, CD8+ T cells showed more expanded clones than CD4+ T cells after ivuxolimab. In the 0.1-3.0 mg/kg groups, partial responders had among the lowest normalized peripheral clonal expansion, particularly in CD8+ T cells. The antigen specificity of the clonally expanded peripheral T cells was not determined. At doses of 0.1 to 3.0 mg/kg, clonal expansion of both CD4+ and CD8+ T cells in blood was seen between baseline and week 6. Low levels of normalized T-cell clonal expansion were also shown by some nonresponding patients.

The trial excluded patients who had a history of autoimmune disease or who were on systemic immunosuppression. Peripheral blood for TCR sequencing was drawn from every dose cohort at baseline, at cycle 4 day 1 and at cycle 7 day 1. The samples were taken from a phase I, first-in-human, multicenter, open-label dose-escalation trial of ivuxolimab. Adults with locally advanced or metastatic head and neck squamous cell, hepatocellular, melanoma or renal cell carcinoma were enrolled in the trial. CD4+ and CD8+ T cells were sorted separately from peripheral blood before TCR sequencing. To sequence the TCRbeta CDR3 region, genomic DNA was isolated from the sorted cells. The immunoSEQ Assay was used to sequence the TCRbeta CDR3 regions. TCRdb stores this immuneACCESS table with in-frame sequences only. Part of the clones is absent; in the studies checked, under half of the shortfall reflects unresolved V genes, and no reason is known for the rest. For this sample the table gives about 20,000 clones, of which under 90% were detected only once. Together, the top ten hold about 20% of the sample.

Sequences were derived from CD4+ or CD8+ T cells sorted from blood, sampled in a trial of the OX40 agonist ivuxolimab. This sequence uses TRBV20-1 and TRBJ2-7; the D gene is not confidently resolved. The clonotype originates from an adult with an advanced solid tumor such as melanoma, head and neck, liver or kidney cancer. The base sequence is TGCAGTGCTGTTAACCTGGGGGAGCAGTACTTC. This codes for CSAVNLGEQYF.